The rows below give T cell receptor beta chains drawn from one sample of a study of CD8 T cells in Susac syndrome. TCRdb analysed the immunoSEQ multiplex PCR reads with MiXCR anew, one entry per CDR3 protein. The data hold roughly 250,000 distinct CDR3 sequences, with about 96% observed a single time. Material for sequencing was CD4+ T cells from PBMCs. The receptors originated from a human donor with Susac syndrome. Each CDR3 is given with its conserved first and last residue. The D gene is left open where the match is weak. Size values are once, few and many counts, or a class for expanded clones, and some rows have none.

cdr3_length	j_call	d_call	clone_size	v_call	cdr3_nt	cdr3_aa
13	TRBJ2-1	.	.	TRBV12-3/TRBV12-4	TGTGCCAGCAGGGGGGGCAGCAACAATGAGCAGTTCTTC	CASRGGSNNEQFF
16	TRBJ2-4	TRBD2	.	TRBV29-1	TGCAGCGTCGCCCCCGGGACTAGCGACGCCAAAAACATTCAGTACTTC	CSVAPGTSDAKNIQYF
15	TRBJ2-1	TRBD2	.	TRBV15	TGTGCCACCAGCAGTCCTCGCGGGAGGGGTAATGAGCAGTTCTTC	CATSSPRGRGNEQFF
14	TRBJ2-5	.	.	TRBV3-1	TGTGCCAGCAGCCAACGAGTTGGGTTAGAGACCCAGTACTTC	CASSQRVGLETQYF
13	TRBJ2-1	.	.	TRBV7-2	TGTGCCACCAGGGACGCCGCATACAATGAGCAGTTCTTC	CATRDAAYNEQFF
14	TRBJ1-1	.	.	TRBV4-1	TGCGCCAGCAGACTAAGCCTTCCCCACACTGAAGCTTTCTTT	CASRLSLPHTEAFF
15	TRBJ2-1	TRBD2	.	TRBV6-5	TGTGCCAGCAGACAACTAGCGGGAGGGCCCAATGAGCAGTTCTTC	CASRQLAGGPNEQFF
13	TRBJ2-3	.	.	TRBV27	TGTGCCAGCAGTACCCATCAGAGTTATACGCAGTATTTT	CASSTHQSYTQYF
15	TRBJ1-2	.	.	TRBV7-9	TGTGCCAGCAGTAAACAAACCGGGACATACTATGGCTACACCTTC	CASSKQTGTYYGYTF
14	TRBJ2-7	TRBD1	.	TRBV14	TGTGCCAGCAGCCTTTGGGACAGCTCCTACGAGCAGTACTTC	CASSLWDSSYEQYF
12	TRBJ2-1	.	.	TRBV30	TGTGCCTGGAGACAAGGGTCCGGCGAGCAGTTCTTC	CAWRQGSGEQFF
17	TRBJ2-6	.	.	TRBV19	TGTGCCAGTAGTAATCGTTGGGGTAACTCTGGGGCCAACGTCCTGACTTTC	CASSNRWGNSGANVLTF
13	TRBJ2-7	TRBD1	.	TRBV7-9	TGTGCCAGCAGCTTCAACAGGGGCTACGAGCAGTACTTC	CASSFNRGYEQYF
14	TRBJ1-2	.	once	TRBV7-3	TGTGCCAGCAGCTCAAGGGGTACGCGGATTGGCTACACCTTC	CASSSRGTRIGYTF
15	TRBJ2-7	TRBD2	once	TRBV6-5	TGTGCCAGCAGTTACACGACTAGCGGGATCTACGAGCAGTACTTC	CASSYTTSGIYEQYF
13	TRBJ1-2	.	.	TRBV6-5	.	CAVWRGNSYGYTF
12	TRBJ2-3	.	.	TRBV14	TGTGCCAGCAGCTTTGAGGGGGATACGCAGTATTTT	CASSFEGDTQYF
13	TRBJ1-5	.	.	TRBV6-1	TGTGCCAGCAGTGAAAGAGGCAATCAGCCCCAGCATTTT	CASSERGNQPQHF
15	TRBJ2-1	TRBD2	.	TRBV12-3/TRBV12-4	TGTGCCAGCAGTCTTCGAGCTAGCGGGAGTAATGAGCAGTTCTTC	CASSLRASGSNEQFF
14	TRBJ2-1	TRBD1	.	TRBV7-9	TGTGCCAGCAGCTTAGACAGGGGATACAATGAGCAGTTCTTC	CASSLDRGYNEQFF
13	TRBJ1-5	.	.	TRBV30	TGTGCCTCCGGACGGGGGGCGGATCAGCCCCAGCATTTT	CASGRGADQPQHF
13	TRBJ2-7	.	.	TRBV18	TGTGCCAGCTCCGCGGCTCAGGGGGGCGAGCAGTACTTC	CASSAAQGGEQYF
11	TRBJ2-3	.	.	TRBV30	TGTGCCTGGAGTGGACGGAGAACGCAGTATTTT	CAWSGRRTQYF
12	TRBJ1-4	.	.	TRBV28	TGTGCCAGCAGTTTTGTAGGTGAAAAACTGTTTTTT	CASSFVGEKLFF
16	TRBJ2-5	.	.	TRBV27	TGTGCCAGCAGTTTTTCCGGGGATGTAGGTTTGGAGACCCAGTACTTC	CASSFSGDVGLETQYF
11	TRBJ2-3	.	.	TRBV7-2	TGTGCCAGCAGCTTAGAGAGAACGCAGTATTTT	CASSLERTQYF
16	TRBJ2-7	TRBD1	.	TRBV18	TGTGCCAGCTCACCAATTATAGGGACAGGGACCTACGAGCAGTACTTC	CASSPIIGTGTYEQYF
16	TRBJ2-1	TRBD2	.	TRBV5-4	TGTGCCAGCAGCCTCGGGGGCGGGGGGGCCATAAATGAGCAGTTCTTC	CASSLGGGGAINEQFF
15	TRBJ2-3	TRBD2	.	TRBV12-3/TRBV12-4	TGTGCCAGCCGGGTAGGAGCGGGATGGTTAGATACGCAGTATTTT	CASRVGAGWLDTQYF
12	TRBJ1-2	.	.	TRBV9	TGTGCCAGCTCGAGTTTTTTATATGGCTACACCTTC	CASSSFLYGYTF
16	TRBJ1-2	.	.	TRBV29-1	TGCAGCGTTGACTTCCATGCTGGGAGGGGAAACTATGGCTACACCTTC	CSVDFHAGRGNYGYTF
14	TRBJ2-7	TRBD2	.	TRBV29-1	TGCAGCGCAGACTCCCCTGGGACTAGCGGACAGCAGTACTTC	CSADSPGTSGQQYF
12	TRBJ2-3	.	.	TRBV20-1	TGCAGTGCTAGTTCAGCCACAGATACGCAGTATTTT	CSASSATDTQYF
12	TRBJ2-1	.	once	TRBV28	TGTGCCAGCAGTTTATCTAGGCGTGAGCAGTTCTTC	CASSLSRREQFF
14	TRBJ1-2	.	.	TRBV19	TGTGCCAGTAGTATTAGGCCTCCAGGCTATGGCTACACCTTC	CASSIRPPGYGYTF
13	TRBJ2-2	.	.	TRBV12-3/TRBV12-4	TGTGCCAGCAGCACGAGTAACACCGGGGAGCTGTTTTTT	CASSTSNTGELFF
14	TRBJ1-1	.	.	TRBV11-1	TGTGCCAGCAGCCCGGACAGAACGAACACTGAAGCTTTCTTT	CASSPDRTNTEAFF
13	TRBJ2-7	.	.	TRBV10-3	TGTGCCATCAGTGGGACAGAGACCTACGAGCAGTACTTC	CAISGTETYEQYF
14	TRBJ2-7	.	.	TRBV5-4	TGTGCCAGCAGCTTGGGGGGGCGGACCGACGAGCAGTACTTC	CASSLGGRTDEQYF
17	TRBJ2-5	.	.	TRBV20-1	TGCAGTACTACGACTCCTTTATGGGGCAGGGGAAGCGAGACCCAGTACTTC	CSTTTPLWGRGSETQYF
15	TRBJ2-7	TRBD2	.	TRBV4-1	TGCGCCAGCAGCCAGGCTAGCGGGAGCCGACCTGAGCAGTACTTC	CASSQASGSRPEQYF
11	TRBJ2-2	.	.	TRBV3-1	TGTGCCAGCAGCCAATTCCGGGAGCTGTTTTTT	CASSQFRELFF
13	TRBJ2-5	.	.	TRBV20-1	TGCAGTGCTGCTAAAGGTCTCCAAGAGACCCAGTACTTC	CSAAKGLQETQYF
11	TRBJ2-5	.	once	TRBV30	TGTGCCTGGAGTACCCGGGAGACCCAGTACTTC	CAWSTRETQYF
12	TRBJ2-5	.	few	TRBV5-4	TGTGCCAGCAGTTTAGGCCAAGAGACCCAGTACTTC	CASSLGQETQYF
16	TRBJ2-5	TRBD1	.	TRBV6-1	TGTGCCAGCAGCCGGGGCGACAGGGGGTCAGGAGAGACCCAGTACTTC	CASSRGDRGSGETQYF
13	TRBJ1-5	.	.	TRBV7-9	TGTGCCAGCAGCTTAAGTGGTAATGGTCCCCAGCATTTT	CASSLSGNGPQHF
14	TRBJ1-2	.	.	TRBV14	TGTGCCAGCAGCCAACAGGCCATGGCATATGGCTACACCTTC	CASSQQAMAYGYTF
15	TRBJ2-3	.	.	TRBV29-1	TGCAGCGTGCCTAAGGTCTATCAGAGGACAGATACGCAGTATTTT	CSVPKVYQRTDTQYF
12	TRBJ2-6	.	.	TRBV30	TGTGCCTGGGATACTCTTAGCAACGTCCTGACTTTC	CAWDTLSNVLTF
13	TRBJ2-5	.	few	TRBV7-3	TGTGCCAGCAGCCAGGGCCTCCAAGAGACCCAGTACTTC	CASSQGLQETQYF
15	TRBJ2-7	.	.	TRBV6-2/TRBV6-3	TGTGCCAGCAGAGGGGATCGTTGGGGCTCCTACGAGCAGTACTTC	CASRGDRWGSYEQYF
16	TRBJ2-7	.	.	TRBV12-3/TRBV12-4	TGTGCCAGCAGCAAAAAGGATGGACTCCTATCCTACGAGCAGTACTTC	CASSKKDGLLSYEQYF
13	TRBJ2-7	.	.	TRBV11-2	TGTGCCAGCAGGGGGTCACCAGGGTACGAGCAGTACTTC	CASRGSPGYEQYF
14	TRBJ1-5	.	.	TRBV6-1	TGTGCCACTCAAACTGGACACATGAATCAGCCCCAGCATTTT	CATQTGHMNQPQHF
13	TRBJ2-5	TRBD1	.	TRBV2	TGTGCCAGCGTACAGGGGGCGTTAGAGACCCAGTACTTC	CASVQGALETQYF
11	TRBJ2-7	.	.	TRBV28	TGTGCCAGCCAAGGGTCGTACGAGCAGTACTTC	CASQGSYEQYF